The 11 T cell receptor beta chains below all came from one sample that was sequenced in a study of shared clonotypes between healthy human individuals. Libraries were prepared by immunoSEQ multiplex PCR; TCRdb keeps only in-frame clonotypes and omits some of them. This sample carries millions of clones, around 94% of them seen once, and the ten largest clones take about 0.13%. The source material was naive CD4+ T cells sorted from blood. Subset in this sample: CD45RA+ positively selected. Source of these receptors: a man in his late teens or twenties in good health.

Details on this clone: Additional DNA sequences in this sample encode the identical CDR3. The gene calls are TRBV20-1 and TRBJ2-5; the D is unclear. With 1 base removed from V and 4 bases from J, the gap between germline ends came to 4 bases. Germline V gene lookup returns CDR1 DFQATT and CDR2 SNEGSKA (reference sequence). The CDR3 is 11 amino acids. CDR3 residues: CSARGPETQYF. CDR3 nucleotides: TGCAGTGCTAGAGGGCCAGAGACCCAGTACTTC.

The chain carries TRBV11-2 and TRBJ2-3, with TRBD2 matching over 13 bases. CDR3 size: 17 residues. The V gene end was trimmed by 6 bases and the J gene end by 2 bases; junction bases not matched to a gene: 8. Germline V gives CDR1 SGHAT, CDR2 FQNNGV. CDR3: CASRSQGLAGFTDTQYF. The CDR3 nucleotides are TGTGCCAGCAGGAGCCAGGGACTAGCGGGATTCACAGATACGCAGTATTTT.

The V call is TRBV25-1, the J call TRBJ2-7, with D possibly being TRBD1 (5 bases). This CDR3 spans 15 amino acids. Trimming left V 2 bases short and J 3 bases short, with 14 bases between. CDR1 is MGHDK and CDR2 is SYGVNS in the germline V gene. The CDR3 protein is CASSEAGSLGYEQYF. The CDR3 nucleotides are TGTGCCAGCAGTGAAGCAGGGTCCCTGGGCTACGAGCAGTACTTC.

This clone was seen once. This chain links TRBV23-1 with TRBJ1-5; unclear D gene. TRBV23-1 falls under the ORF class, with uncertain function. The CDR3 sequence is 14 residues long. Trimming pared 0 bases from V and 9 bases from J, leaving 12 bases between. The chain's CDR3 is CASSQSRTTGPQHF. DNA for the CDR3: TGCGCCAGCAGTCAATCGCGGACTACCGGGCCCCAGCATTTT.

V usage is TRBV19 and J usage is TRBJ2-3; D is perhaps TRBD2 (5 bases). Trimming pared 7 bases from V and 2 bases from J, leaving 10 bases between. From germline, CDR1 is LNHDA and CDR2 SQIVND (reference sequence). The CDR3 has 13 amino acids. In DNA, the CDR3 is TGTGCCAGTACCGAGCGGCTCACAGATACGCAGTATTTT. Translated: CASTERLTDTQYF.

This clone was found a few times. This sequence joins TRBV18 and TRBJ1-1, with D possibly being TRBD1 (6 bases). Trimming left V 6 bases short and J 5 bases short, with 19 bases between. This CDR3 is built from 15 residues. In germline, CDR1 is KGHSH, CDR2 LQKENI. CDR3 bases: TGTGCCAGCTCCCCCGTCTGGGGGGCCGGGACTGAAGCTTTCTTT. Amino acids: CASSPVWGAGTEAFF.

Concerning this clone itself: Mismatch with germline at one junction end may stem from a read error. The rearrangement uses TRBV10-2 and TRBJ1-2, with 10 positions matching TRBD1. CDR1 is WSHSY, CDR2 SAAADI, per germline. The CDR3 extends over 13 amino acids. The CDR3 DNA follows: TGCGCCAGCAGTGAGGCGCCGGGACAGGGGCCCATCTTC. It specifies CASSEAPGQGPIF.

This clone showed up just once. The rearrangement uses TRBV30 and TRBJ1-5, with D unresolved. Per germline, CDR1 GTSNPN and CDR2 SVGIG (reference sequence). The length of the CDR3 is 14 residues. V lost 1 base and J lost 0, with 7 bases in between. In nucleotides, the CDR3 is TGTGCCTGGAGTGCGACACCTAGCAATCAGCCCCAGCATTTT. Amino acids: CAWSATPSNQPQHF.

In DNA form, the CDR3 reads TGTGCCACCAGCAGAGATCGAAGCGGTGGCGAGCAGTACTTC. Protein product: CATSRDRSGGEQYF. The V gene is TRBV15, the J gene TRBJ2-7; a possible D gene is TRBD2 (5 bases). The ends were cut back, 0 bases at V and 6 bases at J, with 12 bases in the middle. This CDR3 has 14 residues. The germline V gene has CDR1 LNHNV and CDR2 YYDKDF (reference sequence).

The chain recombines TRBV30 with TRBJ2-5; D is perhaps TRBD1 or TRBD2 (6 bases each). Trimming cost V 3 bases and J 11 bases, with 19 bases left between them. This CDR3 comprises 13 residues. The germline V gene has CDR1 GTSNPN and CDR2 SVGIG (reference sequence). The CDR3 protein is CAWSSRGAQEQYF. The CDR3 DNA reads as TGTGCCTGGAGCTCAAGGGGGGCGCAGGAGCAGTACTTC.

The V and J genes are TRBV30 and TRBJ2-5, with D possibly TRBD2 on 7 matching bases. Germline assignment: CDR1 GTSNPN and CDR2 SVGIG (reference sequence). This CDR3 is 14 amino acids long. Trimming shortened V by 4 bases and J by 2 bases, and 14 bases separated the two germline ends. The CDR3 region is CAWNPGGGQETQYF. The CDR3 nucleotides read TGTGCCTGGAATCCGGGGGGCGGTCAAGAGACCCAGTACTTC.